This T cell receptor beta chain is drawn from a study of CD8+CD57+ T cells in acquired aplastic anemia. About the study: The mean DNA yield obtained from sorted CD4+ and CD8+ cells came to approximately 3.2 ug.

TCR beta VDJ combinations and CDR3 sequences were profiled from genomic DNA. TCRdb called the reads again in MiXCR, with one record for every CDR3 protein. The sample yields 150,000 to 200,000 distinct CDR3 sequences, 48% seen once. All patients picked for sequencing had shown, by flow cytometry, an expansion of CD8+CD57+ cells. Germline V lookup: CDR1 SQVTM, CDR2 ANQGSEA. The CDR3 runs 14 residues. Unmatched junction bases numbered 12, after V lost 3 bases and J lost 12 bases. This clonotype appeared a few times. This chain uses TRBV29-1 with TRBJ2-4; 9 bases agree with TRBD1. The receptor was derived from a human donor with aplastic anemia. Sequences were obtained from sorted CD4+, CD8+, or CD8+CD57+ T cells (not recorded which) from PBMCs. The CDR3 nucleotides are TGCAGCGTTGACTTTGGGACAGGGAGTTTGGGTCAGTACTTC. Translated, it gives CSVDFGTGSLGQYF.